This note documents a single T cell receptor (beta chain) sequence. Profiling relied on immunoSEQ multiplex PCR, and the TCRdb table lists in-frame clones only, not all of them. The sample has 150,000 to 200,000 clones, roughly 94% seen once; the top ten hold around 8%. These data are taken from a study of control samples from healthy donors and cancer patients. In germline, CDR1 is SGHAT, CDR2 FQNNGV. The V gene end was trimmed by 7 bases and the J gene end by 2 bases; junction bases not matched to a gene: 6. The CDR3 is 14 amino acids. The sequence was collected from a woman aged 40 to 55 in good health. The rearrangement uses TRBV11-2 and TRBJ2-7; 9 positions agree with TRBD1. Sequenced input: blood. The CDR3 region has the DNA TGTGCCAGCAACGGACAGGGGATTACCTACGAGCAGTACTTC. Its translation: CASNGQGITYEQYF. Combining the CDR3 with reference TRBV11-2 and TRBJ2-7 gives the whole variable domain EAGVAQSPRYKIIEKRQSVAFWCNPISGHATLYWYQQILGQGPKLLIQFQNNGVVDDSQLPKDRFSAERLKGVDSTLKIQPAKLEDSAVYLCASNGQGITYEQYFGPGTRLTVT.